A selection of T cell receptor beta chains follows, all from one sample in a study of neurological immune-mediated disorders. TCRdb itself ran the 5' RACE reads through MiXCR, one entry per CDR3 protein. The repertoire holds 25,000 or so distinct CDR3 sequences, with 10% to 15% as singletons. Sequencing used PBMCs. These receptor sequences come from a man between 60 and 75 years old in good health. The CDR3 runs from the conserved cysteine through the conserved F or W. D genes are given only for firm matches. Clone sizes are given selectively: once, few, many, or a class where the clone is expanded.

TRBV5-5,TRBJ2-1,many,14,TRBD2,TGTGCCAGCAGCTTAGCCAGCGGGAATGTTGAGCAGTTCTTC,CASSLASGNVEQFF
TRBV5-5,TRBJ2-2,many,14,-,TGTGCCAGCAGCTTTGGGGCGAACACCGGGGAGCTGTTTTTT,CASSFGANTGELFF
TRBV15,TRBJ2-1,many,14,-,TGTGCCACCAGCGAGGGACCTTTCTACAATGAGCAGTTCTTC,CATSEGPFYNEQFF
TRBV2,TRBJ2-3,medium-sized,15,TRBD2,TGTGCCAGCAAAAAACTAGCGGGAGCCACAGATACGCAGTATTTT,CASKKLAGATDTQYF
TRBV7-9,TRBJ1-5,many,15,-,TGTGCCAGCAGCTTAACGAAGCCGGGGAATCAGCCCCAGCATTTT,CASSLTKPGNQPQHF
TRBV27,TRBJ2-2,many,15,-,TGTGCCGCAGCCCCGGTGCGGGACGACACCGGGGAGCTGTTTTTT,CAAAPVRDDTGELFF
TRBV10-3,TRBJ2-7,many,14,TRBD2,TGTGCCATCAGCCCCTCGCGGGAGGACTACGAGCAGTACTTC,CAISPSREDYEQYF
TRBV2,TRBJ1-5,medium-sized,14,-,TGTGCCAGCAGTGGGACGGCCCTCGATCAGCCCCAGCATTTT,CASSGTALDQPQHF
TRBV12-3/TRBV12-4,TRBJ2-7,many,14,TRBD2,TGTGCCAGCAGTGAGACTAGCGGGAGCTACGAGCAGTACTTC,CASSETSGSYEQYF
TRBV9,TRBJ2-3,many,18,TRBD1,TGTGCCAGCAGCCCACGATATAGGGGCAGGGGGTTTGCAGATACGCAGTATTTT,CASSPRYRGRGFADTQYF
TRBV20-1,TRBJ2-3,many,15,-,TGCAGTGGTACTTGGGCCGGTAGTAGCACAGATACGCAGTATTTT,CSGTWAGSSTDTQYF
TRBV21-1,TRBJ2-1,many,16,-,TGTGCCAGCAGCAAAAAAGGGACTAGCGGGGACAATGAGCAGTTCTTC,CASSKKGTSGDNEQFF
TRBV5-1,TRBJ1-3,medium-sized,15,-,TGCGCCAGCAGCTTGGGTCCCGCGTCTGGAAACACCATATATTTT,CASSLGPASGNTIYF
TRBV29-1,TRBJ2-5,many,13,TRBD1,TGCAGCGTTGCACAGGGGAGTTGGGAGACCCAGTACTTC,CSVAQGSWETQYF
TRBV5-1,TRBJ2-3,many,14,-,TGTGCCAGCAGCTTAAACAGGGGCACAGATACGCAGTATTTT,CASSLNRGTDTQYF
TRBV6-5,TRBJ2-1,few,13,TRBD2,TGTGCCAGCAGTTACTCGACTAGCGGAGAGCAGTTCTTC,CASSYSTSGEQFF
TRBV3-1,TRBJ1-5,-,13,-,TGTGCCAGCAGCCAAAGTCGGGGTCAGCCCCAGCATTTT,CASSQSRGQPQHF
TRBV28,TRBJ2-1,many,14,-,TGTGCCAGCAGTTTTATGGGGCGAAAAAATGAGCAGTTCTTC,CASSFMGRKNEQFF
TRBV25-1,TRBJ2-7,many,15,TRBD1,TGTGCCAGCAGTGAATTCGGGACAGGGCCCTACGAGCAGTACTTC,CASSEFGTGPYEQYF
TRBV2,TRBJ1-1,many,15,-,TGTGCCAGCAGCGCCGGGACAACCATGAACACTGAAGCTTTCTTT,CASSAGTTMNTEAFF
TRBV5-1,TRBJ1-1,many,15,-,TGCGCCAGCAGCCGGGGACCGGACGAAATCACTGAAGCTTTCTTT,CASSRGPDEITEAFF
TRBV7-8,TRBJ1-2,many,15,TRBD1,TGTGCCAGCAGCCTAAATTTACAGGGGAACTATTGCTACACCTTC,CASSLNLQGNYCYTF
TRBV5-4,TRBJ2-1,few,11,TRBD1,TGTGCCAGCTCCGAAGGACAGGGTAGGTTCTTC,CASSEGQGRFF